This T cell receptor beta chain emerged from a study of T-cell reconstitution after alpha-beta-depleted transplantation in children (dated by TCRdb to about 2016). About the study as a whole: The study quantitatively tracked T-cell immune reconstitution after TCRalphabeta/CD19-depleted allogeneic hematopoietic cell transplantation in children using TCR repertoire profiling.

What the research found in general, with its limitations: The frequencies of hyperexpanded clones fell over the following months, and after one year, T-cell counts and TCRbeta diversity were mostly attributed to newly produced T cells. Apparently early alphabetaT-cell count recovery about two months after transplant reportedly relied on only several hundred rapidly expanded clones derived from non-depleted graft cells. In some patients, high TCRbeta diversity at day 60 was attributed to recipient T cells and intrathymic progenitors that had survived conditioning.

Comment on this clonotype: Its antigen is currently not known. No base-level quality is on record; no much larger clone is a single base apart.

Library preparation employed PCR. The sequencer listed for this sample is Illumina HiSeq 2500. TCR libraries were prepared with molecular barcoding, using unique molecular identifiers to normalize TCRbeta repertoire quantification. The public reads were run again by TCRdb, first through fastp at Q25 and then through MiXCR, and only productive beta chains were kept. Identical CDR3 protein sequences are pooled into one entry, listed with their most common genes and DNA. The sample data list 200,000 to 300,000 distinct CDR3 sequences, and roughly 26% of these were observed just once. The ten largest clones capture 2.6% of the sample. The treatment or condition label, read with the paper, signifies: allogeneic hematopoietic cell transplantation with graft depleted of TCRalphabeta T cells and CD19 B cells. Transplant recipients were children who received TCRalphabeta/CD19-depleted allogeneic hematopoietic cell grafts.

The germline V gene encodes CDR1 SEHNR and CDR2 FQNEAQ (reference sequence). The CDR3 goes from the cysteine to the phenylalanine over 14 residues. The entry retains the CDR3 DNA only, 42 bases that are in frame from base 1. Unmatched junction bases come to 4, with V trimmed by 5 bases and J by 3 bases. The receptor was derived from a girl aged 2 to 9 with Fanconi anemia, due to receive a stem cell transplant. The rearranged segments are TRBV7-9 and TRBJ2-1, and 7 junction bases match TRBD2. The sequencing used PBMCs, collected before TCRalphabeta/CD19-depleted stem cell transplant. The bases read TGTGCCAGCAGCAGGACTAGGGGCTACAATGAGCAGTTCTTC. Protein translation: CASSRTRGYNEQFF.